The 24 T cell receptor beta chains below were found in one sample sequenced in a study of blood T cell repertoires in COVID-19. Profiling relied on immunoSEQ multiplex PCR, and the TCRdb table lists in-frame clones only, not all of them. The sample lists just over 300,000 clones; roughly nine tenths were seen once. Input material: peripheral blood. These receptors were collected from a woman aged 25 to 39 with COVID-19, enrolled during active disease.

The genes are TRBV18 and TRBJ2-1; D is ambiguous. The germline V and J ends were trimmed by 3 bases and 4 bases, with 4 bases remaining between them. CDR3 length: 12 amino acids. The germline V gene encodes CDR1 KGHSH and CDR2 LQKENI. CDR3: CASSPTYNEQFF. CDR3 bases: TGTGCCAGCTCACCCACATACAATGAGCAGTTCTTC.

This chain joins TRBV7-8 and TRBJ2-7, with TRBD2 matching over 10 bases. The CDR3 is made up of 16 amino acids. Germline trimming cut 1 base from V and 6 bases from J; bases unmatched to any gene: 9. Germline CDR1 reads SGHVS; CDR2 reads FQNEAQ. CDR3 in amino acids: CASSLVSGGVLGEQYV. The DNA for the CDR3 is TGTGCCAGCAGCTTAGTAAGCGGGGGGGTATTAGGCGAGCAGTACGTC.

The chain joins TRBV6-2 or TRBV6-3 to TRBJ2-1; 10 bases are a match to TRBD1. V lost 5 bases to trimming and J lost 8 bases; unmatched junction nucleotides: 9. Germline assignment: CDR1 MNHEY and CDR2 SVGEGT. The CDR3 sequence is 15 residues long. The CDR3 DNA reads TGTGCCAGCAGTCCCGGGACAGGGGTAAGCTATGAGCAGTTCTTC. Translation gives CASSPGTGVSYEQFF.

This chain links TRBV19 with TRBJ1-6; D might be TRBD1 (6 bases). The V end lost 6 bases, the J end lost 7 bases, and 16 bases lay between the germline ends. CDR3 length: 15 amino acids. From germline, CDR1 is LNHDA and CDR2 SQIVND (reference sequence). CDR3 residues: CASRVWGQINSPLHF. As DNA, the CDR3 is TGTGCCAGTAGAGTATGGGGGCAGATCAATTCACCCCTCCACTTT.

The V and J genes are TRBV4-1 and TRBJ1-6; 8 nucleotides agree with TRBD1. Germline V gene sequence: CDR1 MGHRA, CDR2 YSYEKL. J was trimmed by 7 bases and V by 3 bases; bases with no gene match: 14. The CDR3 totals 18 residues. For the CDR3, the DNA is TGCGCCAGCAGCCAGGTCCCGCAGACAGGGGCATCAAATTCACCCCTCCACTTT. It encodes CASSQVPQTGASNSPLHF.

J is TRBJ1-2 and V is TRBV4-1, with TRBD1 matching over 7 bases. Trimming cost V 3 bases and J 8 bases; bases outside gene matches: 15. Per the germline V gene, CDR1 is MGHRA and CDR2 is YSYEKL. The CDR3 has 16 amino acids. In DNA, the CDR3 is TGCGCCAGCAGCCACCGGGACAGCCACCTCTATGAGGGCTACACCTTC. This gives the protein CASSHRDSHLYEGYTF.

This sequence joins TRBV18 and TRBJ2-2; 9 nucleotides line up with TRBD1. The V gene end was trimmed by 3 bases and the J gene end by 6 bases; junction bases not matched to a gene: 8. The germline CDR1 and CDR2 sequences are KGHSH and LQKENI. The CDR3 covers 16 residues. This chain's CDR3 is CASSPAGTGFAGELFF. Here the CDR3 DNA reads TGTGCCAGCTCACCGGCCGGGACAGGGTTCGCCGGGGAGCTGTTTTTT.

V is TRBV3-1 (or the pseudogene TRBV3-2) and J is TRBJ2-6; 8 nucleotides line up with TRBD1. The CDR3 contains 16 residues. CDR1 is LGHDT and CDR2 is YNNKEL in the germline V gene (reference sequence). Trimming removed 4 bases from V and 2 bases from J; junction bases left unmatched: 4. The CDR3 sequence is CASSPGQGPGANVLTF. DNA for the CDR3: TGTGCCAGCAGCCCAGGACAGGGTCCTGGGGCCAACGTCCTGACTTTC.

V gene TRBV3-1 (or the pseudogene TRBV3-2) combines with J gene TRBJ1-2; a possible D gene is TRBD1 (5 bases). With 4 bases removed from V and 4 bases from J, the gap between germline ends came to 22 bases. The germline V gene has CDR1 LGHDT and CDR2 YNNKEL (reference sequence). The length of the CDR3 is 17 residues. The CDR3 loop is CASSPYTDGGRGYGYTF. The CDR3 DNA is TGTGCCAGCAGCCCCTATACCGACGGGGGTAGAGGCTATGGCTACACCTTC.

This CDR3 reads CASSTSGRPRAFF. The CDR3 DNA is TGTGCCAGCAGTACCTCAGGCAGACCTCGGGCTTTCTTT. The V call is TRBV7-2, the J call TRBJ1-1; D not certain. Looked up from germline, CDR1 is SGHTA and CDR2 is FQGNSA. V shed 6 bases and J shed 11 bases, with 19 bases lying between them. The CDR3 is 13 amino acids.

The CDR3 protein is CASKGRGNQPQHF. DNA for the CDR3: TGTGCCAGCAAAGGGAGAGGCAATCAGCCCCAGCATTTT. This rearrangement joins TRBV2 to TRBJ1-5; D is uncertain. Trimming took off 7 bases at V and 2 bases at J, with 9 bases between the two ends. Looked up from germline, CDR1 is SNHLY and CDR2 is FYNNEI. The CDR3 runs to 13 residues. The complete variable domain, with remaining parts taken from reference TRBV2 and TRBJ1-5, reads EPEVTQTPSHQVTQMGQEVILRCVPISNHLYFYWYRQILGQKVEFLVSFYNNEISEKSEIFDDQFSVERPDGSNFTLKIRSTKLEDSAMYFCASKGRGNQPQHFGDGTRLSIL.

Only a few counts were recorded for this clone. The chain joins TRBV7-3 to TRBJ1-5; unclear D gene. V was pared by 1 base and J by 9 bases, with 10 bases between. CDR3 size: 13 residues. Germline CDR1 SGHTA, CDR2 FQGTGA. CDR3 DNA sequence: TGTGCCAGCAGCTTAAATCCAGAATCGCCCCAGCATTTT. Translating gives CASSLNPESPQHF.

This clone has more than one count but fewer than ten. The V call is TRBV4-2, the J call TRBJ2-6; TRBD1 might be the D (6 bases). Germline lookup yields CDR1 LGHNA and CDR2 YNFKEQ. V lost 0 bases, J lost 2 bases, and 8 bases lay in between. This CDR3 is 16 amino acids long. In nucleotides, the CDR3 is TGTGCCAGCAGCCAAGAACAGGGAGCTGGGGCCAACGTCCTGACTTTC. This encodes CASSQEQGAGANVLTF.

The V and J genes are TRBV30 and TRBJ2-1, with TRBD2 matching 9 bases. V dropped 3 bases and J dropped 0; count of bases not matched to a gene: 12. The V gene's germline CDR1 is GTSNPN and CDR2 SVGIG (reference sequence). This CDR3 comprises 18 residues. The CDR3 sequence is CAWRGRLAGWSSYNEQFF. The DNA of the CDR3 is TGTGCCTGGAGGGGGAGGCTAGCGGGGTGGAGCTCCTACAATGAGCAGTTCTTC.

V usage is TRBV5-1 and J usage is TRBJ1-1; 9 positions match TRBD1. The ends lost 3 bases at V and 9 bases at J; junction bases unmatched: 3. Germline values: CDR1 SGHRS, CDR2 YFSETQ. The length of the CDR3 is 12 residues. CDR3 coding DNA: TGCGCCAGCAGCTCACAGGGGGCTCAAGCTTTCTTT. Protein: CASSSQGAQAFF.

This clone was counted many times. The genes are TRBV4-2 and TRBJ1-1; 8 positions match TRBD1. Losses at the gene ends were 7 bases for V and 4 bases for J; bases not matched to a gene: 8. The CDR3 loop spans 14 amino acids. Germline values: CDR1 LGHNA, CDR2 YNFKEQ. CDR3 in DNA: TGTGCCAGCAAAAGACAGGGGTCGGGCACTGAAGCTTTCTTT. As protein: CASKRQGSGTEAFF.

This clone has ten or more counts. The chain couples TRBV12-5 to TRBJ1-2, with D unclear. The CDR3 is 17 amino acids. Germline assignment: CDR1 LGHNT and CDR2 FRNRAP. Between the trimmed V and J ends, which lost 0 bases and 5 bases, there was a span of 19 bases. CDR3 coding DNA: TGTGCTAGTGGTTTGGTACAAGAGGGCAATCCTGGGTATGGCTACACCTTC. Amino acid sequence: CASGLVQEGNPGYGYTF.

The rearrangement joins TRBV11-3 to TRBJ1-1; D unclear. In germline, CDR1 is SGHNT, CDR2 YENEEA. The length of the CDR3 is 13 residues. V lost 5 bases and J 3 bases, leaving 10 bases between the germline ends. This CDR3 is CASSIQDYTEAFF. The CDR3 DNA sequence: TGTGCCAGCAGCATACAAGATTACACTGAAGCTTTCTTT.

The chain couples TRBV19 to TRBJ2-7, with unresolved D. Germline CDR1 LNHDA, CDR2 SQIVND (reference sequence). Trimming stripped 4 bases from V and 5 bases from J, with 6 bases between. This CDR3 has 11 residues. For the CDR3, the DNA is TGTGCCAGTAGTAATTTCGACGAGCAGTACTTC. It specifies CASSNFDEQYF.

The genes are TRBV3-1 (or the pseudogene TRBV3-2) and TRBJ2-3, with D perhaps TRBD1 (8 bases). CDR1 LGHDT and CDR2 YNNKEL come from the germline V gene (reference sequence). This CDR3 has 14 residues. V lost 1 base, J lost 11 bases, and 16 bases lay in between. CDR3 in amino acids: CASSQARTGREQYF. The CDR3 nucleotides are TGTGCCAGCAGCCAAGCCAGGACAGGGAGGGAGCAGTATTTT.

The chain carries TRBV2 and TRBJ2-5, with a weak D call TRBD2 (6 bases). Trimming left V 6 bases short and J 4 bases short, with 18 bases between. The germline gives CDR1 SNHLY, CDR2 FYNNEI. The CDR3 spans 15 residues. The CDR3 region has the DNA TGTGCCAGCAGGGGGGGTGGACCGCTGGGAGAGACCCAGTACTTC. Its translation is CASRGGGPLGETQYF.

This clone was observed a handful of times. Other DNA sequences in this sample translate to the same CDR3. The chain couples TRBV6-5 to TRBJ1-2, with 11 bases that match TRBD1. Germline V gene lookup returns CDR1 MNHEY and CDR2 SVGAGI. The CDR3 sequence is 14 residues long. V was clipped by 3 bases and J by 8 bases; unmatched bases: 5. The DNA of the CDR3 is TGTGCCAGCAGTTATACTGGACAGGGGGCGGGCTACACCTTC. Protein sequence: CASSYTGQGAGYTF.

This CDR3 is CASSLGTGEVGTQYF. Written as DNA, the CDR3 is TGTGCCAGCTCACTAGGGACAGGGGAAGTCGGGACCCAGTACTTC. The rearrangement joins TRBV18 to TRBJ2-5; 10 positions match TRBD1. The CDR3 extends over 15 amino acids. V dropped 4 bases and J dropped 7; count of bases not matched to a gene: 9. The germline CDR1 and CDR2 sequences are KGHSH and LQKENI.

The chain recombines TRBV3-1 (or the pseudogene TRBV3-2) with TRBJ1-4; 8 bases fit TRBD1. Germline-derived CDR1 and CDR2 are LGHDT and YNNKEL (reference sequence). CDR3 size: 16 residues. With 0 bases clipped from V and 8 bases from J, the junction kept 8 bases outside the gene matches. The CDR3 loop reads CASSQDRQGRREKLFF. The CDR3 nucleotides are TGTGCCAGCAGCCAAGACCGACAGGGGCGAAGGGAAAAACTGTTTTTT.